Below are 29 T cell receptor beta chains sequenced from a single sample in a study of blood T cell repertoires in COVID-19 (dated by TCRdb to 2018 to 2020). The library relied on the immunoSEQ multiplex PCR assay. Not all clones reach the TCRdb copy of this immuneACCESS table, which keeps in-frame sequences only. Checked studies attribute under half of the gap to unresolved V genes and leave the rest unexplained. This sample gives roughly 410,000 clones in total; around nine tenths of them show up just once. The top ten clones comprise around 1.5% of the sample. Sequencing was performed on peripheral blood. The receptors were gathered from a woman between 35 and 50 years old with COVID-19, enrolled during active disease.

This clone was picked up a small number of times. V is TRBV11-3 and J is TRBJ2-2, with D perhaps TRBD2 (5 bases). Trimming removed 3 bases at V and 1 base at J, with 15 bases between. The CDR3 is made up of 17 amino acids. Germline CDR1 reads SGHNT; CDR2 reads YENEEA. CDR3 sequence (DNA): TGTGCCAGCAGCTTGATGATAGGCGGGCTGAACACCGGGGAGCTGTTTTTT. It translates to CASSLMIGGLNTGELFF.

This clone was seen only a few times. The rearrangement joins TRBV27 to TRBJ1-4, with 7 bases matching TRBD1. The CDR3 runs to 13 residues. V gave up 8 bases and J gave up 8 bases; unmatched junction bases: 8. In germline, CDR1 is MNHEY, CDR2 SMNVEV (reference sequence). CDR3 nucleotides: TGTGCCAGCCTCAGACAGGGAGAAGAAAAACTGTTTTTT. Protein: CASLRQGEEKLFF.

The CDR3 DNA reads TGTGCCAGTTCAATAGGCTCCGCAGGGAACACTGAAGCTTTCTTT. Amino acid sequence: CASSIGSAGNTEAFF. The chain combines TRBV18 with TRBJ1-1; no firm D call. Trimming took off 9 bases at V and 1 base at J, with 18 bases between the two ends. CDR3 size: 15 residues. From germline, CDR1 is KGHSH and CDR2 LQKENI.

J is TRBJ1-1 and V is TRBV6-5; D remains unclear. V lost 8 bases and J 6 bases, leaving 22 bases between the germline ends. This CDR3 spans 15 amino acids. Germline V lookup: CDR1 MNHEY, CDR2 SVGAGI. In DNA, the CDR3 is TGTGCCAGCCCCGAGCGGTCAGGACTAGGCCCTGAAGCTTTCTTT. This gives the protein CASPERSGLGPEAFF.

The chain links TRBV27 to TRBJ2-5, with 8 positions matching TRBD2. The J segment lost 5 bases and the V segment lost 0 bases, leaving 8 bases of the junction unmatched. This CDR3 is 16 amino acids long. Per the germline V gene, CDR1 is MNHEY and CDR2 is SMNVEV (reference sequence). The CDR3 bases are TGTGCCAGCAGTTTATCGTTCCGGGGGGGCCGGGAGACCCAGTACTTC. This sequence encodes CASSLSFRGGRETQYF.

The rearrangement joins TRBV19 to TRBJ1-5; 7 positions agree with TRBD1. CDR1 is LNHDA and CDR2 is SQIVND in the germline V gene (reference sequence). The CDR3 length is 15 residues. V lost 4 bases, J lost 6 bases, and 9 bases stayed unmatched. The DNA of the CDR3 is TGTGCCAGTAGTAGGGGGACAGTTGGCGCTCAGCCCCAGCATTTT. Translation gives CASSRGTVGAQPQHF.

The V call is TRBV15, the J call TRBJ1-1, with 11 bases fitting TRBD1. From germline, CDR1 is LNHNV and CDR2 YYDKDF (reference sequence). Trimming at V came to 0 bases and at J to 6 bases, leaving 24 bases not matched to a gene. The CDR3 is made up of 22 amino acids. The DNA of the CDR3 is TGTGCCACCAGCAGAGATCTATCTCCGAGCCCTAGGGGAACGGGACAGGGGGCTGAAGCTTTCTTT. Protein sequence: CATSRDLSPSPRGTGQGAEAFF.

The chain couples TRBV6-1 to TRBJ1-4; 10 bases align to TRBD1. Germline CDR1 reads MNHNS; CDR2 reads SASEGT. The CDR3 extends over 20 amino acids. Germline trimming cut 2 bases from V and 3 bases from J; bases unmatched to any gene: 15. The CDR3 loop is CASSERFRGQGVRANEKLFF. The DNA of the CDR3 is TGTGCCAGCAGTGAAAGATTCCGCGGACAGGGGGTTCGGGCTAATGAAAAACTGTTTTTT.

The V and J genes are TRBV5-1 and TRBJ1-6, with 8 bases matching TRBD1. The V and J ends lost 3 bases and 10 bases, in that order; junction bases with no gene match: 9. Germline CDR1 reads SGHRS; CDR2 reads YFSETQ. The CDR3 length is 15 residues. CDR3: CASSSGQGVESPLHF. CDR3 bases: TGCGCCAGCAGCTCTGGACAGGGTGTGGAGTCACCCCTCCACTTT. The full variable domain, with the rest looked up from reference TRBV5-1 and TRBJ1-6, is KAGVTQTPRYLIKTRGQQVTLSCSPISGHRSVSWYQQTPGQGLQFLFEYFSETQRNKGNFPGRFSGRQFSNSRSEMNVSTLELGDSALYLCASSSGQGVESPLHFGNGTRLTVT.

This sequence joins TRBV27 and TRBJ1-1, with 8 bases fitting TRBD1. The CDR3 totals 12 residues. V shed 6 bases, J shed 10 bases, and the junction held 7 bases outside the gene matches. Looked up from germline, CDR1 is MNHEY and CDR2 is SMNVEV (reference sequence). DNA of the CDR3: TGTGCCAGCAGCATTCTCGGACAGGGAGCTTTCTTT. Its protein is CASSILGQGAFF.

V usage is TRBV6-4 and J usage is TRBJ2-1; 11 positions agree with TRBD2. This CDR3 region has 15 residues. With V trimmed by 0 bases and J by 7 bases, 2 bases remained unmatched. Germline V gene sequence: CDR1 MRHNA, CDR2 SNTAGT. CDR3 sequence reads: CASSDSVAGGNEQFF. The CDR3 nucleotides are TGTGCCAGCAGTGACTCGGTAGCGGGAGGGAATGAGCAGTTCTTC.

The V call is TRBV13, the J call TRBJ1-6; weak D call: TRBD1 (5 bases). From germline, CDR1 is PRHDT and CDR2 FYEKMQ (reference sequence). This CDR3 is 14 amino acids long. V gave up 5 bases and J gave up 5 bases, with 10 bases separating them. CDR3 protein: CASSLRQNNSPLHF. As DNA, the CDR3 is TGTGCCAGCAGCCTCAGACAGAATAATTCACCCCTCCACTTT.

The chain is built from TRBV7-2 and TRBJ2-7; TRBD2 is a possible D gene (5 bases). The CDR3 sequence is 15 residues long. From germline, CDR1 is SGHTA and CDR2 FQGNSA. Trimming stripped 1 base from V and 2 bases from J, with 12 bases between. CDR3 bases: TGTGCCAGCAGCTTAGTGTCCGGGATCACCTACGAGCAGTACTTC. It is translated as CASSLVSGITYEQYF.

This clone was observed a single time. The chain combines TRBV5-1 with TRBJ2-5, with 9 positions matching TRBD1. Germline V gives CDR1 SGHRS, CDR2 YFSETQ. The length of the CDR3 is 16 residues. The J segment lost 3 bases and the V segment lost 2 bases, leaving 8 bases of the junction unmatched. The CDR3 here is CASSLGFRTGEETQYF. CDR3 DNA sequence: TGCGCCAGCAGCTTAGGATTTAGGACAGGGGAAGAGACCCAGTACTTC.

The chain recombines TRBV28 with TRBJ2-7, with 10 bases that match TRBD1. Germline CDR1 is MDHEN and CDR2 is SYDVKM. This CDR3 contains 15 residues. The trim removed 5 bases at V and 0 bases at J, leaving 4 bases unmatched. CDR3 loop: CASSDRGPSSYEQYF. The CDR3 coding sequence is TGTGCCAGCAGTGACAGGGGGCCGAGCTCCTACGAGCAGTACTTC.

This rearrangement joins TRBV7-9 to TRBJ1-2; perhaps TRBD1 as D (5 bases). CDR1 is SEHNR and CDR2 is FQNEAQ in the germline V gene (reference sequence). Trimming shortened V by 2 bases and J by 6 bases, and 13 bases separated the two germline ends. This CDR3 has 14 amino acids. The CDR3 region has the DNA TGTGCCAGCAGCTTAATGGGGACGGGGGATGGCTACACCTTC. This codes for CASSLMGTGDGYTF.

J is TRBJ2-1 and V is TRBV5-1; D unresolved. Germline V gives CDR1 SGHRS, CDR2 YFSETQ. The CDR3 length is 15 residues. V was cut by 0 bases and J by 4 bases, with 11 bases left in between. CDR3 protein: CASSLASGSYNEQFF. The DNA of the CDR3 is TGCGCCAGCAGCTTGGCGTCCGGTAGTTACAATGAGCAGTTCTTC.

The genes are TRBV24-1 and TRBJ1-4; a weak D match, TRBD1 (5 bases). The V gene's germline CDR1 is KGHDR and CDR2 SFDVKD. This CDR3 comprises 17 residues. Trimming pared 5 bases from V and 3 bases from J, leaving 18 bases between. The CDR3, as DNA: TGTGCCACCAGTGTAAACCACCCGACAGCGCCTAATGAAAAACTGTTTTTT. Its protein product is CATSVNHPTAPNEKLFF.

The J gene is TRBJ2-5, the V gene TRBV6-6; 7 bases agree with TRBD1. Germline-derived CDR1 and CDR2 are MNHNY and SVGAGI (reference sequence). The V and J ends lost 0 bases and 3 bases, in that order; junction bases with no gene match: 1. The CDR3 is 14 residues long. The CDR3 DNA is TGTGCCAGCAGTTACTCCACAGGGGAAGAGACCCAGTACTTC. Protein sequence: CASSYSTGEETQYF.

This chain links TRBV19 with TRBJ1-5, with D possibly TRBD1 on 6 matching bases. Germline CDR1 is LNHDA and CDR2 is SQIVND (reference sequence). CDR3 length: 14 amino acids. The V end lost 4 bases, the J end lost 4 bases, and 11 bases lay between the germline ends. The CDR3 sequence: CASSTRGWNQPQHF. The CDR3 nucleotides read TGTGCCAGTAGTACCAGGGGTTGGAATCAGCCCCAGCATTTT.

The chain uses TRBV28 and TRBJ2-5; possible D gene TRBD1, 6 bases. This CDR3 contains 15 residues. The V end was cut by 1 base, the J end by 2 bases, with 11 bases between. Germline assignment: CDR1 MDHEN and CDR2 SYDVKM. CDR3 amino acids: CASSLYPGDQETQYF. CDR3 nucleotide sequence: TGTGCCAGCAGTTTATACCCAGGGGATCAAGAGACCCAGTACTTC.

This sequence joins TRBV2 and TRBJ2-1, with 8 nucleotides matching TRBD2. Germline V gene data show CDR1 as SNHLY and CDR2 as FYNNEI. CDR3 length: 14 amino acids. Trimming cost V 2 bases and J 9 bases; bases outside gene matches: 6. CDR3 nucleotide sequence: TGTGCCAGCAGTGAAATTAGCGGGGTTGGTGAGCAGTTCTTC. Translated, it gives CASSEISGVGEQFF.

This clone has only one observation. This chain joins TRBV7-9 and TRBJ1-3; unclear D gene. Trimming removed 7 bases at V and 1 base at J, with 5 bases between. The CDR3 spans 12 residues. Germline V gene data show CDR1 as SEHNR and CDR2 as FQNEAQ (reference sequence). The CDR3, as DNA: TGTGCCAGCACCCCGTCTGGAAACACCATATATTTT. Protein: CASTPSGNTIYF. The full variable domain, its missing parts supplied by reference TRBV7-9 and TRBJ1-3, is DTGVSQNPRHKITKRGQNVTFRCDPISEHNRLYWYRQTLGQGPEFLTYFQNEAQLEKSRLLSDRFSAERPKGSFSTLEIQRTEQGDSAMYLCASTPSGNTIYFGEGSWLTVV.

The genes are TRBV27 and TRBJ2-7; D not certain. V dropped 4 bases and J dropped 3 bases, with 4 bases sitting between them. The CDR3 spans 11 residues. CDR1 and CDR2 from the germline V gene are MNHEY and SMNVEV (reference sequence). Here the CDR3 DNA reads TGTGCCAGCAGTTCACACTACGAGCAGTACTTC. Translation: CASSSHYEQYF.

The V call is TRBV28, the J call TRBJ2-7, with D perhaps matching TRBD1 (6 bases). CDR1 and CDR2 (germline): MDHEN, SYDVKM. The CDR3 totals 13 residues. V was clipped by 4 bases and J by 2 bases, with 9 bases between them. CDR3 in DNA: TGTGCCAGCAGTTACGGACAGCCCTACGAGCAGTACTTC. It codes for CASSYGQPYEQYF.

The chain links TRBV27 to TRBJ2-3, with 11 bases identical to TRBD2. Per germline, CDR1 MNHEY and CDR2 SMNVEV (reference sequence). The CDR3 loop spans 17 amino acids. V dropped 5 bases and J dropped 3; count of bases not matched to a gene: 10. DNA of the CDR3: TGTGCCAGCAGTCCCGAACTAGCGGGAGAGGGTACAGATACGCAGTATTTT. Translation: CASSPELAGEGTDTQYF.

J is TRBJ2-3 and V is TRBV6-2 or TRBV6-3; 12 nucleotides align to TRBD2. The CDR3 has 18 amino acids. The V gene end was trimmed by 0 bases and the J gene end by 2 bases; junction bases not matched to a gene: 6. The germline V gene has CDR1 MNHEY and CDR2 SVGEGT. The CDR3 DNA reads TGTGCCAGCAGTTACTCGACTAGCGGGGGTGGGAACACAGATACGCAGTATTTT. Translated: CASSYSTSGGGNTDTQYF.

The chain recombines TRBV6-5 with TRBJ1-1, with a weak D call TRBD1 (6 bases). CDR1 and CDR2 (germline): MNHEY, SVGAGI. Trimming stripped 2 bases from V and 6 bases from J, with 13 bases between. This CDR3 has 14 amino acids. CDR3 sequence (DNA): TGTGCCAGCAGTTACGGGCTGGGACACTCTGAAGCTTTCTTT. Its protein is CASSYGLGHSEAFF.

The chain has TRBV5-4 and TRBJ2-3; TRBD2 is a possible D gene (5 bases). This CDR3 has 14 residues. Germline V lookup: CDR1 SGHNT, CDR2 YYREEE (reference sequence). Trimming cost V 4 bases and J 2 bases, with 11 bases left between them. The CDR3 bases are TGTGCCAGCAGCCCTGGCGGGTTCACAGATACGCAGTATTTT. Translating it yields CASSPGGFTDTQYF.